The 25 T cell receptor beta chains below all came from one sample that was sequenced in a study of beta chain features in type 1 diabetes. General study points: Among all four CD4+ subsets, Type 1 diabetes patients had TCRB CDR3s that were moderately but significantly shorter.

What was sequenced were expressed TCRB transcripts, since all of the isolated RNA had been reverse transcribed. This table comes from immunoSEQ multiplex PCR, and its TCRdb copy is limited to in-frame clones, with some not included. The data hold fewer than 350,000 clones, with 15% observed a single time. No cognate antigen is known for these TCRs. Sequencing was carried out using naive CD4+ T cells from blood. These receptors were obtained from a man aged 18 to 35 with type 1 diabetes.

This clone occurred a few times. The V and J genes are TRBV6-1 and TRBJ2-7; TRBD1 is a possible D gene (6 bases). CDR1 and CDR2 (germline): MNHNS, SASEGT. This CDR3 is 18 amino acids long. V lost 0 bases to trimming and J lost 2 bases, with 20 bases between them. CDR3 sequence: CASSEALHPTGYPYEQYF. CDR3 sequence (DNA): TGTGCCAGCAGTGAAGCGCTTCATCCGACAGGTTATCCCTACGAGCAGTACTTC.

To note about this clone: At one of its ends the junction is not consistent with the germline gene, which may arise from a read error. The chain employs TRBV2 and TRBJ2-7; 8 nucleotides line up with TRBD2. There are 15 residues in the CDR3. Germline V gene data show CDR1 as SNHLY and CDR2 as FYNNEI. The CDR3 spells CASSNIGGASSEQYF. CDR3 sequence (DNA): TGTGCCAGCAGCAATATCGGGGGGGCGTCCTCCGAGCAGTACTTC.

The gene calls are TRBV4-2 and TRBJ2-2; a possible D gene is TRBD2 (5 bases). This CDR3 is built from 14 residues. Germline assignment: CDR1 LGHNA and CDR2 YNFKEQ. The germline V and J ends were trimmed by 6 bases and 0 bases, with 8 bases remaining between them. In DNA, the CDR3 is TGTGCCAGCAGTGGGCGGGCGAACACCGGGGAGCTGTTTTTT. Protein product: CASSGRANTGELFF.

As regards this clone: This sample includes further DNA sequences coding for the same CDR3. This chain joins TRBV28 and TRBJ1-2, with 9 nucleotides matching TRBD1. This CDR3 is built from 14 residues. The germline gives CDR1 MDHEN, CDR2 SYDVKM. The V gene end was trimmed by 6 bases and the J gene end by 4 bases; junction bases not matched to a gene: 6. CDR3 residues: CASSLSDRGYGYTF. The CDR3 DNA sequence: TGTGCCAGCAGCCTATCGGACAGGGGCTATGGCTACACCTTC.

The chain employs TRBV30 and TRBJ1-2; D is unclear. The ends were cut back, 4 bases at V and 6 bases at J, with 15 bases in the middle. The CDR3 length is 13 residues. Per germline, CDR1 GTSNPN and CDR2 SVGIG (reference sequence). CDR3: CAWNFRGNDGYTF. Here the CDR3 DNA reads TGTGCCTGGAATTTTAGAGGGAACGATGGCTACACCTTC. The variable domain in full, with the rest retrieved from reference TRBV30 and TRBJ1-2, is SQTIHQWPATLVQPVGSPLSLECTVEGTSNPNLYWYRQAAGRGLQLLFYSVGIGQISSEVPQNLSASRPQDRQFILSSKKLLLSDSGFYLCAWNFRGNDGYTFGSGTRLTVV.

There are a few counts of this clone. The V gene is TRBV4-3, the J gene TRBJ2-1, with 9 bases identical to TRBD1. Germline CDR1 is LGHNA and CDR2 is YSLEER. V lost 4 bases and J lost 5; bases outside the gene matches: 0. The CDR3 runs to 13 residues. CDR3 protein: CASSRTGDNEQFF. The CDR3 DNA is TGCGCCAGCAGCCGGACAGGGGACAATGAGCAGTTCTTC.

The V gene is TRBV7-9, the J gene TRBJ1-5; D possibly corresponds to TRBD1 (6 bases). Germline assignment: CDR1 SEHNR and CDR2 FQNEAQ (reference sequence). Trimming removed 5 bases from V and 0 bases from J, with 11 bases in between. This CDR3 region has 15 residues. Here the CDR3 reads CASSPGTSSNQPQHF. For the CDR3, the DNA is TGTGCCAGCAGCCCCGGGACAAGTAGCAATCAGCCCCAGCATTTT.

The chain has TRBV4-3 and TRBJ2-1; 11 nucleotides line up with TRBD2. The CDR3 has 19 residues. J lost 5 bases, V lost 6 bases, and 18 bases had no gene match. The V gene's germline CDR1 is LGHNA and CDR2 YSLEER. The CDR3 is CASSWAPTSGGYRNNEQFF. CDR3 nucleotide sequence: TGCGCCAGCAGTTGGGCCCCTACTAGCGGGGGATACAGGAACAATGAGCAGTTCTTC.

V is TRBV29-1 and J is TRBJ2-7; 9 positions agree with TRBD2. CDR1 is SQVTM and CDR2 is ANQGSEA in the germline V gene. The CDR3 is 16 amino acids. V shed 3 bases and J 0 bases; nucleotides not matched to a gene: 9. The DNA for the CDR3 is TGCAGCGTTGAGAAATCCGGACTAGCGAGCTCCTACGAGCAGTACTTC. Protein: CSVEKSGLASSYEQYF.

This CDR3 reads CASSGQGSVYEQYF. The CDR3 region has the DNA TGTGCCAGCAGTGGACAGGGGAGCGTTTACGAGCAGTACTTC. The gene calls are TRBV2 and TRBJ2-7, with 8 nucleotides matching TRBD1. The germline CDR1 and CDR2 sequences are SNHLY and FYNNEI. After removal of 4 bases from V and 4 bases from J, the junction contained 6 bases not matched to a gene. The CDR3 loop spans 14 amino acids.

This clone came up a few times. The chain joins TRBV14 to TRBJ2-7; D unclear. CDR3 size: 11 residues. In germline, CDR1 is SGHDN, CDR2 FVKESK. The ends were cut back, 3 bases at V and 6 bases at J, with 6 bases in the middle. Here the CDR3 DNA reads TGTGCCAGCAGCCATGGCTCCGAGCAGTACTTC. Its protein is CASSHGSEQYF.

This chain connects TRBV29-1 to TRBJ1-1; D possibly corresponds to TRBD1 (5 bases). Trimming pared 3 bases from V and 4 bases from J, leaving 15 bases between. Germline V gene lookup returns CDR1 SQVTM and CDR2 ANQGSEA. This CDR3 contains 14 residues. CDR3 sequence reads: CSVEGRLGTTEAFF. The CDR3 nucleotides read TGCAGCGTTGAGGGGCGGTTGGGTACCACTGAAGCTTTCTTT.

This clone was counted between two and nine times. DNA for the CDR3: TGCAGCACTCAAAAGGGTACAGGCCCCTTGGAGGAAGCTTTCTTT. This codes for CSTQKGTGPLEEAFF. The J gene is TRBJ1-1, the V gene TRBV29-1, with D possibly matching TRBD1 (5 bases). Germline CDR1 reads SQVTM; CDR2 reads ANQGSEA. V lost 8 bases and J lost 8, with 27 bases in between. The CDR3 runs to 15 residues.

This clone was detected a few times. This rearrangement joins TRBV29-1 to TRBJ1-1; possibly TRBD1 for D (5 bases). CDR1 SQVTM and CDR2 ANQGSEA come from the germline V gene. V lost 4 bases and J lost 0, with 15 bases in between. The CDR3 runs 15 residues. CDR3 loop: CSVGQLLNLNTEAFF. The CDR3 coding sequence is TGCAGCGTTGGACAGCTACTCAATCTGAACACTGAAGCTTTCTTT.

There are a few counts of this clone. V is TRBV5-1 and J is TRBJ2-3; TRBD2 matches 11 bases. The trim removed 0 bases at V and 2 bases at J, leaving 2 bases unmatched. The CDR3 is 16 amino acids. CDR1 SGHRS and CDR2 YFSETQ come from the germline V gene. CDR3: CASSLELAGDTDTQYF. For the CDR3, the DNA is TGCGCCAGCAGCTTGGAACTAGCGGGAGACACAGATACGCAGTATTTT. The full variable domain, completed using reference TRBV5-1 and TRBJ2-3, is KAGVTQTPRYLIKTRGQQVTLSCSPISGHRSVSWYQQTPGQGLQFLFEYFSETQRNKGNFPGRFSGRQFSNSRSEMNVSTLELGDSALYLCASSLELAGDTDTQYFGPGTRLTVL.

The CDR3 region has the DNA TGTGCCAGCAGGGGGACTAGCGGGAGATATACGCAGTATTTT. Amino acid sequence: CASRGTSGRYTQYF. The gene calls are TRBV2 and TRBJ2-3; 14 nucleotides match TRBD2. The CDR3 runs 14 residues. J lost 7 bases, V lost 6 bases, and 3 bases had no gene match. The V gene's germline CDR1 is SNHLY and CDR2 FYNNEI.

V usage is TRBV29-1 and J usage is TRBJ1-6; TRBD1 is a possible D gene (5 bases). The germline V and J ends were trimmed by 5 bases and 0 bases, with 20 bases remaining between them. In germline, CDR1 is SQVTM, CDR2 ANQGSEA. CDR3 length: 18 amino acids. CDR3 DNA sequence: TGCAGCGTTCTAACGGGGGAGTTAGCAAGCTCCTATAATTCACCCCTCCACTTT. Translated, it gives CSVLTGELASSYNSPLHF.

This clone was picked up a small number of times. The rearrangement links TRBV5-1 to TRBJ2-3; D might be TRBD2 (5 bases). Germline CDR1 and CDR2: SGHRS and YFSETQ. The CDR3 extends over 15 amino acids. The V end was cut by 6 bases, the J end by 6 bases, with 20 bases between. CDR3 region: CASNLGRPRRDTQYF. CDR3 coding DNA: TGCGCCAGCAACCTAGGACGTCCCAGGAGGGATACGCAGTATTTT.

The rearrangement uses TRBV14 and TRBJ1-6; D perhaps matches TRBD1 (5 bases). V gave up 0 bases and J gave up 13 bases, with 10 bases separating them. The CDR3 runs to 13 residues. Germline-derived CDR1 and CDR2 are SGHDN and FVKESK. Written as DNA, the CDR3 is TGTGCCAGCAGCCAAGATTGGGGGGGTCCCCTCCACTTT. Its translation: CASSQDWGGPLHF.

The rearrangement uses TRBV30 and TRBJ2-7; 8 bases agree with TRBD1. CDR1 GTSNPN and CDR2 SVGIG come from the germline V gene (reference sequence). The trim removed 2 bases at V and 5 bases at J, leaving 8 bases unmatched. This CDR3 comprises 14 residues. DNA of the CDR3: TGTGCCTGGAGTAACGGACAGGGTCGGGACGAGCAGTACTTC. Its translation is CAWSNGQGRDEQYF.

The gene calls are TRBV11-2 and TRBJ1-2; 11 bases match TRBD1. Germline CDR1 SGHAT, CDR2 FQNNGV. V shed 4 bases, J shed 7 bases, and the junction held 8 bases outside the gene matches. This CDR3 region has 15 residues. The CDR3 coding sequence is TGTGCCAGCAGCTCGGGACAGGGGGAATTTGGTGGCTACACCTTC. Translating gives CASSSGQGEFGGYTF.

This rearrangement joins TRBV9 to TRBJ2-1, with 12 positions matching TRBD2. V lost 1 base and J lost 8; bases outside the gene matches: 4. The CDR3 has 15 amino acids. Germline loops: CDR1 SGDLS, CDR2 YYNGEE. The chain's CDR3 is CASSVLTSGSDEQFF. In nucleotides, the CDR3 is TGTGCCAGCAGCGTACTGACTAGCGGGAGTGATGAGCAGTTCTTC.

The chain is built from TRBV18 and TRBJ2-1; 8 bases are a match to TRBD1. Trimming cost V 3 bases and J 5 bases; bases outside gene matches: 6. Germline CDR1 reads KGHSH; CDR2 reads LQKENI. This CDR3 region has 15 residues. The CDR3 DNA sequence: TGTGCCAGCTCACCGCCGGGACAGGCCCACAATGAGCAGTTCTTC. Protein: CASSPPGQAHNEQFF.

This clone has a handful of counts. The rearrangement links TRBV19 to TRBJ2-7; the match to TRBD1 covers 9 bases. The CDR3 has 15 amino acids. The V gene's germline CDR1 is LNHDA and CDR2 SQIVND (reference sequence). V trimming: 6 bases; J trimming: 1 base; junction bases outside the gene matches: 7. The CDR3 sequence: CASRTGTGRSYEQYF. Written as DNA, the CDR3 is TGTGCCAGTAGGACCGGGACAGGGAGGTCCTACGAGCAGTACTTC.

This clone was found a few times. The rearrangement joins TRBV28 to TRBJ1-2, with D perhaps TRBD1 (6 bases). The CDR3 spans 11 residues. Germline lookup yields CDR1 MDHEN and CDR2 SYDVKM. V was trimmed by 8 bases and J by 3 bases, leaving 7 bases between them. The CDR3 spells CASHRDYGYTF. CDR3 nucleotides: TGTGCCAGCCACAGGGACTATGGCTACACCTTC.